Listed below are T cell receptor beta chains from one sample, sequenced in a study of T-cell reconstitution after alpha-beta-depleted transplantation in children. TCRdb used MiXCR to reprocess the PCR reads, holding one entry per CDR3 protein. Of about 280,000 distinct CDR3 sequences in the sample, under 14% were seen once. Specimen: peripheral blood, collected 180 days after TCRalphabeta/CD19-depleted stem cell transplant. The source is a male patient between 2 and 15 years old who had a stem cell transplant for chronic granulomatous disease, so the T cells may come from the graft donor. Both conserved end residues are part of each CDR3. Each record gives: J gene, V gene, CDR3 protein.

>TRBJ2-7|TRBV5-1
CASSLSTKSYEQYF
>TRBJ2-7|TRBV7-2
CASSIPGLAVYEQYF
>TRBJ2-1|TRBV6-5
CASSYSRTLLGYEQFF
>TRBJ2-1|TRBV3-1
CASSLGTGFEQFF
>TRBJ2-7|TRBV30
CAWSPTPAKQYF
>TRBJ2-1|TRBV5-1
CASSLGGQEGRDEQFF
>TRBJ2-4|TRBV6-1
CASRPAGGNIQYF
>TRBJ2-3|TRBV7-6
CASSFGTGMADTQYF
>TRBJ2-1|TRBV28
CASSEPGLARYNEQFF
>TRBJ2-4|TRBV6-1
CASSGTVDKNIQYF
>TRBJ2-2|TRBV30
CAWSVLGGGELFF
>TRBJ1-4|TRBV3-1
CARTERAWEKLFF
>TRBJ2-2|TRBV29-1
CSVESGTPTGELFF
>TRBJ1-1|TRBV20-1
CSARAPTGFEAFF
>TRBJ2-7|TRBV7-9
CASIPALGVHEQYF
>TRBJ2-7|TRBV7-2
CASSLRAGGALNDEQYF
>TRBJ2-7|TRBV29-1
CSVEVGTEGYEQYF
>TRBJ2-1|TRBV5-6
CASSDNPYTYNEQFF
>TRBJ2-1|TRBV4-2
CASSPRSREGPQYEQFF
>TRBJ2-7|TRBV15
CATSRDAGGGVYGQYF
>TRBJ2-3|TRBV7-3
CASSLSRQGASDTQYF
>TRBJ2-2|TRBV20-1
CSARGGEGDTGELFF
>TRBJ2-1|TRBV27
CASSLWTAEQFF
>TRBJ2-3|TRBV5-1
CASSLGPVITDTQYF